The T cell receptor beta chain under discussion was sequenced for a study of CD8+ T cells in alopecia areata. TCR sequencing used cDNA made by reverse transcription of extracted RNA. Using immunoSEQ multiplex PCR, the repertoire was profiled, and TCRdb retains in-frame clones only, with some absent. In the table there are 100,000 or so clones, about 60% of which are singletons. The germline CDR1 and CDR2 sequences are GTSNPN and SVGIG (reference sequence). This CDR3 has 15 residues. V was shortened by 1 base and J by 0 bases, with 10 bases between the two germline ends. Concerning this clone: Its antigen is undetermined.

General study results and limits: TCRs were shared less clearly across patients than in mice, possibly for HLA-related reasons. Expanded CD8+ clones among the top 100, as well as scalp clonality, were significantly decreased by tofacitinib. Normal scalp showed lower clonality than lesional scalp, especially alopecia totalis/universalis. Tissue-resident alphabeta T cells belonging to normal skin likewise get sequenced within scalp specimens.

As to treatment: oral pan-JAK inhibitor, 5-10 mg twice daily. The source was CD8+ T cells sorted from blood, collected between weeks 55 and 65, from a patient treated with tofacitinib. The origin of this receptor is a human donor with alopecia areata. The rearrangement links TRBV30 to TRBJ1-5; no reliable D call. CDR3 region: CAWSALAYSNQPQHF. The CDR3 DNA reads TGTGCCTGGAGTGCCCTGGCCTATAGCAATCAGCCCCAGCATTTT.